The next 16 T cell receptor beta chains were all read from a single sample in a study of blood T cell repertoires in COVID-19. Produced via immunoSEQ multiplex PCR; TCRdb's table is partial and in-frame only. The sample records about 190,000 clones, 80% to 90% being singletons. Sequencing input: peripheral blood. The receptors derive from a woman older than 75 with COVID-19, enrolled during active disease.

The rearrangement joins TRBV11-2 to TRBJ1-3, with a weak D call TRBD1 (5 bases). The CDR3 spans 14 residues. The germline V and J ends were trimmed by 6 bases and 0 bases, with 9 bases remaining between them. The germline gives CDR1 SGHAT, CDR2 FQNNGV. DNA of the CDR3: TGTGCCAGCAGTATAGACAGCTCTGGAAACACCATATATTTT. This codes for CASSIDSSGNTIYF.

The chain's CDR3 is CASSLVGAQNTGELFF. As DNA, the CDR3 is TGTGCCAGCAGCTTAGTGGGGGCCCAGAACACCGGGGAGCTGTTTTTT. The rearrangement links TRBV7-7 to TRBJ2-2; possibly TRBD1 for D (6 bases). The length of the CDR3 is 16 residues. The V and J ends lost 1 base and 1 base respectively, with 10 bases between them. CDR1 is SSHAT and CDR2 is FNYEAQ in the germline V gene (reference sequence).

This clone was counted once. The chain carries TRBV18 and TRBJ1-3; D possibly corresponds to TRBD1 (6 bases). Trimming removed 1 base at V and 0 bases at J, with 16 bases between. The CDR3 length is 18 residues. Germline lookup yields CDR1 KGHSH and CDR2 LQKENI. CDR3 nucleotides: TGTGCCAGCTCACCACAGCCCGGACAGCCCTTCTCTGGAAACACCATATATTTT. This gives the protein CASSPQPGQPFSGNTIYF.

This clone was picked up a small number of times. The chain is built from TRBV7-2 and TRBJ1-1, with D hard to call. V lost 8 bases and J 4 bases, leaving 11 bases between the germline ends. The CDR3 is 12 residues long. Germline CDR1 reads SGHTA; CDR2 reads FQGNSA. CDR3 sequence: CASLRVSTEAFF. The CDR3 DNA sequence: TGTGCCAGCCTGCGCGTTTCCACTGAAGCTTTCTTT.

The chain joins TRBV18 to TRBJ1-5; TRBD1 matches at 7 bases. This CDR3 has 13 residues. CDR1 is KGHSH, CDR2 LQKENI, per germline. V was pared by 4 bases and J by 6 bases, with 3 bases of the junction left unmatched. CDR3 nucleotides: TGTGCCAGCTCACAGGGGGCAAGTCAGCCCCAGCATTTT. Residues: CASSQGASQPQHF.

The CDR3 nucleotides read TGTGCCAGCAGCCAAGGAGTACAGGGGGGCGGAAACACCATATATTTT. This gives the protein CASSQGVQGGGNTIYF. V usage is TRBV3-1 (or the pseudogene TRBV3-2) and J usage is TRBJ1-3; 8 bases fit TRBD1. Looked up from germline, CDR1 is LGHDT and CDR2 is YNNKEL (reference sequence). The CDR3 has 16 residues. The ends lost 1 base at V and 4 bases at J; junction bases unmatched: 6.

V gene TRBV14 combines with J gene TRBJ2-5, with D hard to call. Germline lookup yields CDR1 SGHDN and CDR2 FVKESK. Trimming pared 3 bases from V and 2 bases from J, leaving 7 bases between. This CDR3 is built from 13 residues. Here the CDR3 DNA reads TGTGCCAGCAGCCAGAGACTTCAAGAGACCCAGTACTTC. Encoded protein: CASSQRLQETQYF.

The chain employs TRBV7-8 and TRBJ2-5, with a tentative D call TRBD1 (5 bases). The ends were cut back, 2 bases at V and 2 bases at J, with 9 bases in the middle. This CDR3 is 14 amino acids long. The germline V gene has CDR1 SGHVS and CDR2 FQNEAQ. CDR3 in amino acids: CASSLSTVQETQYF. The CDR3 nucleotides are TGTGCCAGCAGCTTATCGACAGTACAAGAGACCCAGTACTTC.

V gene TRBV13 combines with J gene TRBJ1-2, with D perhaps TRBD1 (6 bases). CDR1 is PRHDT, CDR2 FYEKMQ, per germline (reference sequence). This CDR3 comprises 18 residues. Trimming shortened V by 3 bases and J by 0 bases, and 20 bases separated the two germline ends. CDR3 coding DNA: TGTGCCAGCAGCTTCGCCCCCCCCGGACAGAGACCTAACTATGGCTACACCTTC. Translating gives CASSFAPPGQRPNYGYTF.

The chain recombines TRBV29-1 with TRBJ2-5; D uncertain. Germline V gene data show CDR1 as SQVTM and CDR2 as ANQGSEA. V lost 5 bases to trimming and J lost 7 bases, with 5 bases between them. The CDR3 length is 9 residues. The CDR3 is CSVSGTQYF. The CDR3 DNA reads as TGCAGCGTTTCAGGGACCCAGTACTTC.

This chain links TRBV27 with TRBJ1-2; TRBD1 aligns across 9 bases. In germline, CDR1 is MNHEY, CDR2 SMNVEV (reference sequence). The CDR3 spans 15 residues. Trimming cost V 5 bases and J 8 bases; bases outside gene matches: 12. The CDR3: CASSLNPHRGHGYTF. CDR3 DNA sequence: TGTGCCAGCAGTCTCAACCCTCACAGGGGGCACGGCTACACCTTC.

V usage is TRBV7-8 and J usage is TRBJ1-1; possible D gene TRBD1, 5 bases. CDR1 and CDR2 (germline): SGHVS, FQNEAQ. Trimming removed 1 base at V and 10 bases at J, with 16 bases between. CDR3 length equals 14 residues. The DNA of the CDR3 is TGTGCCAGCAGCTTAGGACCTCCAGGGATGGGAGCTTTCTTT. Amino acid sequence: CASSLGPPGMGAFF.

The chain uses TRBV12-5 and TRBJ2-7; D possibly corresponds to TRBD2 (5 bases). With 1 base removed from V and 7 bases from J, the gap between germline ends came to 8 bases. The CDR3 loop spans 12 amino acids. Germline CDR1 reads LGHNT; CDR2 reads FRNRAP. Here the CDR3 reads CASGLDRGEQYF. Here the CDR3 DNA reads TGTGCTAGTGGTTTGGACCGCGGGGAGCAGTACTTC.

The rearrangement uses TRBV5-1 and TRBJ2-3; 9 bases match TRBD2. Germline V gives CDR1 SGHRS, CDR2 YFSETQ. The CDR3 contains 15 residues. V trimming: 4 bases; J trimming: 4 bases; junction bases outside the gene matches: 7. This CDR3 reads CASSLVLAGSDTQYF. In nucleotides, the CDR3 is TGCGCCAGCAGCCTTGTCCTAGCGGGGTCAGATACGCAGTATTTT. Together with reference TRBV5-1 and TRBJ2-3, the CDR3 gives the full variable domain: KAGVTQTPRYLIKTRGQQVTLSCSPISGHRSVSWYQQTPGQGLQFLFEYFSETQRNKGNFPGRFSGRQFSNSRSEMNVSTLELGDSALYLCASSLVLAGSDTQYFGPGTRLTVL.

In this sample, this clone turned up a few times. The J gene is TRBJ2-1, the V gene TRBV19; D may be TRBD2 (7 bases). V lost 8 bases and J 0 bases, leaving 20 bases between the germline ends. This CDR3 contains 17 residues. Germline CDR1 and CDR2: LNHDA and SQIVND (reference sequence). The CDR3 sequence: CASWGPQRGSSYNEQFF. CDR3 DNA: TGTGCCAGTTGGGGGCCCCAGCGGGGTAGCTCCTACAATGAGCAGTTCTTC.

The chain joins TRBV7-3 to TRBJ2-5, with 10 bases lining up with TRBD2. This CDR3 spans 15 amino acids. Germline lookup yields CDR1 SGHTA and CDR2 FQGTGA. V lost 2 bases, J lost 6 bases, and 6 bases stayed unmatched. CDR3 in amino acids: CASSLGAGGPQTQYF. CDR3 DNA sequence: TGTGCCAGCAGCTTAGGAGCGGGGGGGCCGCAGACCCAGTACTTC.